This entry is about one T cell receptor (beta chain). These data belong to a study of OX40 agonist ivuxolimab in advanced cancers. Across the study: Patient treatment consisted of intravenous ivuxolimab administration every 2 weeks at 0.01 to 10 mg/kg.

Profiling relied on immunoSEQ multiplex PCR, and the TCRdb table lists in-frame clones only, not all of them. The table shows about 89,000 clones, with 90% to 95% occurring only once. CDR3 size: 12 residues. With 3 bases removed from V and 4 bases from J, the gap between germline ends came to 6 bases. Germline V gene sequence: CDR1 KGHSH, CDR2 LQKENI. This TCR derives from an adult with an advanced solid tumor such as melanoma, head and neck, liver or kidney cancer. The gene calls are TRBV18 and TRBJ2-5, with D unresolved. The input for sequencing was CD4+ or CD8+ T cells sorted from blood, taken in a trial of the OX40 agonist ivuxolimab. CDR3 in amino acids: CASSPESETQYF. CDR3 nucleotide sequence: TGTGCCAGCTCACCGGAATCAGAGACCCAGTACTTC.